This is a list of T cell receptor beta chains from one sample in a study of blood T cell repertoires in COVID-19. TCRdb keeps only in-frame clones here, not all; method: immunoSEQ multiplex PCR. The repertoire has fewer than 350,000 clones, 85% to 90% of them found once; the top ten carry around 2%. Sequencing was carried out using PBMCs or T cells enriched from blood (not recorded which). The receptors shown here come from a woman aged 55-69 years in a cohort exposed to, infected with or recovered from COVID-19 (not recorded which). CDR3s include the opening cysteine and the closing phenylalanine or tryptophan. A D gene is named only where the DNA matches it firmly. Size is omitted from some rows. Given values are once, few, many or a class for expanded clones.

CASSLGGIPDEKLFF	TRBV5-1	TRBJ1-4	NA	NA	15
CASSPAGTASYEQYF	TRBV6-5	TRBJ2-7	NA	NA	15
CAISERGGQPQHF	TRBV10-3	TRBJ1-5	NA	NA	13
CASSHPVGGREQYF	TRBV5-4	TRBJ2-7	NA	NA	14
CASSGTGNGYTF	TRBV25-1	TRBJ1-2	NA	NA	12
CASSEYSKTDLSF	TRBV2	TRBJ1-2	NA	NA	13
CASSSTRDMENEKLFF	TRBV28	TRBJ1-4	NA	NA	16
CASSAGTGSLRAYNEQFF	TRBV11-3	TRBJ2-1	TRBD1	once	18
CASLKGGATYNGYTF	TRBV28	TRBJ1-2	NA	NA	15
CASRDRGQDGYTF	TRBV25-1	TRBJ1-2	TRBD1	NA	13
CASSERGLEQFF	TRBV28	TRBJ2-1	NA	NA	12
CASSVASGPNTEAFF	TRBV9	TRBJ1-1	NA	NA	15
CASSEFTGPYEQYF	TRBV6-6	TRBJ2-7	NA	NA	14
CASSIFLAGAHSTDTQYF	TRBV19	TRBJ2-3	TRBD2	NA	18
CSVEDPPGVAGNGYTF	TRBV29-1	TRBJ1-2	NA	NA	16
CASSPDRASGELFF	TRBV10-1	TRBJ2-2	TRBD1	few	14
CANTTGHPLAKNIQYF	TRBV7-8	TRBJ2-4	NA	NA	16
CATRGLQGLGYGYTF	TRBV24-1	TRBJ1-2	TRBD1	NA	15
CAWSVGQGGKTEAFF	TRBV30	TRBJ1-1	TRBD1	NA	15
CASSSVGGEQFF	TRBV7-9	TRBJ2-1	NA	NA	12
CASRGPINEQFF	TRBV28	TRBJ2-1	NA	NA	12
CASSPGLAMSDEQFF	TRBV9	TRBJ2-1	TRBD2	NA	15
CASSYQREPFAYEWYF	TRBV27	TRBJ2-7	TRBD2	NA	16
CATSESGTGPYNEQFF	TRBV24-1	TRBJ2-1	TRBD1	once	16
CASSLRGSTEAFF	TRBV3-1/TRBV3-2	TRBJ1-1	NA	NA	13
CASSLGQKNEKLFF	TRBV7-9	TRBJ1-4	NA	NA	14
CAWSVGAISGNTIYF	TRBV30	TRBJ1-3	NA	NA	15
CASSPSQENEQYF	TRBV18	TRBJ2-7	NA	NA	13
CASSFPGISGNTIYF	TRBV7-9	TRBJ1-3	NA	few	15
CASSQVGVAGAGEQFF	TRBV3-1/TRBV3-2	TRBJ2-1	TRBD2	NA	16
CATSPRPRQGAWNEQFF	TRBV15	TRBJ2-1	TRBD1	NA	17
CASSSADRAGGYTF	TRBV5-1	TRBJ1-2	TRBD1	NA	14
CASSLGQGAGNTIYF	TRBV19	TRBJ1-3	TRBD1	NA	15
CARSSPQARMNTEAFF	TRBV10-1	TRBJ1-1	NA	NA	16
CASSLAGRGILETQYF	TRBV5-1	TRBJ2-5	TRBD2	NA	16
CASNPRLPYNSPLHF	TRBV28	TRBJ1-6	NA	NA	15
CASSIAGGTYNEQFF	TRBV19	TRBJ2-1	NA	NA	15
CASSLARGGTGELFF	TRBV7-2	TRBJ2-2	TRBD2	NA	15
CASSPPLEPGGELFF	TRBV7-9	TRBJ2-2	NA	NA	15
CASSTRRQGVGETQYF	TRBV6-2/TRBV6-3	TRBJ2-5	TRBD1	NA	16
CASSVSPSAGSYEQYF	TRBV2	TRBJ2-7	NA	NA	16
CASRGEAGHTFYNSPLHF	TRBV27	TRBJ1-6	NA	NA	18
CASSNPPTSGIQFF	TRBV6-2/TRBV6-3	TRBJ2-1	TRBD2	NA	14
CASSPRGTTYYEQYF	TRBV7-3	TRBJ2-7	NA	NA	15
CASSRGQVNTEAFF	TRBV5-4	TRBJ1-1	TRBD1	NA	14
CASSSGTSGIEQFF	TRBV5-6	TRBJ2-1	TRBD2	few	14
CAWSTITTGTSGNNEQFF	TRBV30	TRBJ2-1	TRBD2	NA	18
CASSPLYGVRGNSNQPQHF	TRBV19	TRBJ1-5	NA	NA	19
CASSSPRGGRETQYF	TRBV7-2	TRBJ2-5	TRBD2	NA	15
CATGRGAPYEQYF	TRBV10-3	TRBJ2-7	NA	once	13
CASSPRQGANTEAFF	TRBV7-6	TRBJ1-1	TRBD1	NA	15
CASSLDPPTGEGDTQYF	TRBV7-2	TRBJ2-3	TRBD2	NA	17
CASSSQGGYEQYF	TRBV5-6	TRBJ2-7	NA	NA	13
CASSRGYEQYF	TRBV3-1/TRBV3-2	TRBJ2-7	NA	once	11
CASSVAGQGLNEQFF	TRBV9	TRBJ2-1	TRBD1	NA	15